Following are 17 T cell receptor beta chains from one sample sequenced in a study of intratumoral heterogeneity in liver cancer. Repertoires were generated with immunoSEQ multiplex PCR, while TCRdb's copy carries only in-frame clones and drops some. The table has about 6,400 clones, 55% seen once; the top ten hold about 15%. Multiple geographically separated regions of the hepatocellular carcinoma nodule were sampled separately. The sample in question was tumor tissue, obtained before any cancer treatment. Source of these receptors: a man aged 65 to 79 with hepatocellular carcinoma.

The chain is built from TRBV29-1 and TRBJ1-6, with D uncertain. This CDR3 has 12 amino acids. Deletions cut 4 bases from V and 9 bases from J, with 10 bases between. The germline V gene encodes CDR1 SQVTM and CDR2 ANQGSEA. The CDR3 spells CSVGTGASPLHF. The CDR3 region has the DNA TGCAGCGTTGGGACGGGTGCTTCACCCCTCCACTTT.

The V and J genes are TRBV29-1 and TRBJ1-1; D is undetermined. V was shortened by 8 bases and J by 7 bases, with 23 bases between the two germline ends. The CDR3 has 14 amino acids. From germline, CDR1 is SQVTM and CDR2 ANQGSEA. DNA of the CDR3: TGCAGCCTACAACCCGGGGTTATCGGCGGTGAAGCTTTCTTT. Translation: CSLQPGVIGGEAFF.

This rearrangement joins TRBV28 to TRBJ1-4, with a weak D call TRBD1 (6 bases). V was pared by 3 bases and J by 8 bases, with 13 bases between. Looked up from germline, CDR1 is MDHEN and CDR2 is SYDVKM. The CDR3 has 14 residues. The CDR3 DNA follows: TGTGCCAGCAGTTTGTGGGGGGCGGGGGAAAAACTGTTTTTT. Translation gives CASSLWGAGEKLFF.

This clone has only a few counts. The chain employs TRBV5-6 and TRBJ2-7; no definite D call. Per the germline V gene, CDR1 is SGHDT and CDR2 is YYEEEE. Between the trimmed V and J ends, which lost 4 bases and 0 bases, there was a span of 8 bases. The CDR3 sequence is 13 residues long. This CDR3 is CASSRWGSYEQYV. In DNA, the CDR3 is TGTGCCAGCAGCCGTTGGGGCTCCTACGAGCAGTACGTC.

This clone was observed a single time. A much bigger clone sits one base away, suggesting this may be a read error. The chain couples TRBV7-9 to TRBJ2-5; 8 nucleotides agree with TRBD1. The CDR3 covers 15 residues. Germline CDR1 SEHNR, CDR2 FQNEAQ (reference sequence). The DNA of the CDR3 is TGTGCCAGCAGCTTACTTACAGGGGGTAAAGAGGCCCAGTACTTC. It encodes CASSLLTGGKEAQYF.

This clone qualifies as medium-sized. This chain uses TRBV19 with TRBJ1-1; 12 nucleotides line up with TRBD1. V shed 3 bases and J 10 bases; nucleotides not matched to a gene: 12. The CDR3 contains 16 residues. The germline CDR1 and CDR2 sequences are LNHDA and SQIVND (reference sequence). CDR3 region: CASSMLPGQGAPSAFF. CDR3 bases: TGTGCCAGTAGTATGCTGCCGGGACAGGGGGCGCCTTCAGCTTTCTTT.

This clone is large by share. The chain uses TRBV4-1 and TRBJ2-2; TRBD1 matches at 12 bases. This CDR3 has 16 amino acids. V gave up 1 base and J gave up 5 bases; unmatched junction bases: 2. The V gene's germline CDR1 is MGHRA and CDR2 YSYEKL. CDR3 protein: CASSQGGQGATGELFF. CDR3 DNA: TGCGCCAGCAGCCAAGGGGGACAGGGGGCGACCGGGGAGCTGTTTTTT.

By share of the sample, this clone is medium-sized (0.01 to 0.1%). The J gene is TRBJ1-1, the V gene TRBV9, with D unclear. CDR1 and CDR2 (germline): SGDLS, YYNGEE. Trimming took 0 bases from V and 1 from J, leaving 10 bases between them. The CDR3 sequence is 15 residues long. As DNA, the CDR3 is TGTGCCAGCAGCGTAGTGCTAGGCCGGAACACTGAAGCTTTCTTT. As protein: CASSVVLGRNTEAFF.

The sample holds a few counts of this clone. The chain combines TRBV6-1 with TRBJ1-6, with 7 bases matching TRBD1. Germline CDR1 and CDR2: MNHNS and SASEGT. Trimming at V came to 2 bases and at J to 7 bases, leaving 8 bases not matched to a gene. CDR3 length equals 16 residues. The CDR3 DNA reads TGTGCCAGCAGTGAATTGGTAGGGACAGAAAATTCACCCCTCCACTTT. Protein: CASSELVGTENSPLHF.

This clone was recorded a few times. This chain connects TRBV4-3 to TRBJ2-7; no clear D. The CDR3 runs 15 residues. Trimming took 0 bases from V and 2 from J, leaving 11 bases between them. Germline V gene lookup returns CDR1 LGHNA and CDR2 YSLEER. The CDR3 reads CASSQELGTTYEQYF. CDR3 nucleotide sequence: TGCGCCAGCAGCCAAGAGTTGGGCACAACCTACGAGCAGTACTTC.

J is TRBJ2-2 and V is TRBV5-4, with 7 bases that match TRBD1. Germline V gene lookup returns CDR1 SGHNT and CDR2 YYREEE (reference sequence). The J segment lost 5 bases and the V segment lost 4 bases, leaving 8 bases of the junction unmatched. CDR3 size: 15 residues. CDR3 protein: CASSHQTGRTGELFF. CDR3 DNA: TGTGCCAGCAGCCACCAGACAGGGCGGACCGGGGAGCTGTTTTTT.

The CDR3 coding sequence is TGTGCCAGCAGCTTAAAGATTCAAGAGACCCAGTACTTC. Translated, it gives CASSLKIQETQYF. The gene calls are TRBV5-4 and TRBJ2-5; no reliable D call. Looked up from germline, CDR1 is SGHNT and CDR2 is YYREEE (reference sequence). Deletions cut 2 bases from V and 2 bases from J, with 7 bases between. CDR3 length: 13 amino acids.

In its sample, this clone ranks as large (0.1 to 1%). The chain has TRBV4-3 and TRBJ2-2; D is uncertain. V dropped 5 bases and J dropped 5 bases, with 6 bases sitting between them. This CDR3 region has 12 residues. From germline, CDR1 is LGHNA and CDR2 YSLEER. CDR3 protein: CASSSLTGELFF. CDR3 bases: TGCGCCAGCAGCTCACTTACCGGGGAGCTGTTTTTT.

This chain connects TRBV18 to TRBJ1-1; 7 bases are shared with TRBD1. With 5 bases clipped from V and 10 bases from J, the junction kept 13 bases outside the gene matches. Germline V gene sequence: CDR1 KGHSH, CDR2 LQKENI. The CDR3 spans 14 residues. CDR3 coding DNA: TGTGCCAGCTCATCGGGACAGCTCACGGGAGGAGCTTTCTTT. Its translation: CASSSGQLTGGAFF. The full variable domain, completed using reference TRBV18 and TRBJ1-1, is NAGVMQNPRHLVRRRGQEARLRCSPMKGHSHVYWYRQLPEEGLKFMVYLQKENIIDESGMPKERFSAEFPKEGPSILRIQQVVRGDSAAYFCASSSGQLTGGAFFGQGTRLTVV.

The rearrangement joins TRBV9 to TRBJ1-3; D is ambiguous. With 4 bases removed from V and 0 bases from J, the gap between germline ends came to 11 bases. The CDR3 consists of 15 residues. CDR1 is SGDLS, CDR2 YYNGEE, per germline. As DNA, the CDR3 is TGTGCCAGCAGCCCAGACACCAGCTCTGGAAACACCATATATTTT. Protein: CASSPDTSSGNTIYF.

The gene calls are TRBV4-1 and TRBJ2-5; either TRBD1 or TRBD2 may fit D (6 bases each). Trimming took 2 bases from V and 3 from J, leaving 22 bases between them. This CDR3 contains 18 residues. Per germline, CDR1 MGHRA and CDR2 YSYEKL. CDR3 DNA sequence: TGCGCCAGCAGCCAAAGGGGGACTTTGATACTGGGCGAAGAGACCCAGTACTTC. Amino acids: CASSQRGTLILGEETQYF.

The chain recombines TRBV30 with TRBJ2-5, with D possibly being TRBD1 (5 bases). CDR1 is GTSNPN and CDR2 is SVGIG in the germline V gene (reference sequence). CDR3 size: 13 residues. Between the trimmed V and J ends, which lost 5 bases and 2 bases, there was a span of 12 bases. The CDR3 loop is CAWAGHAQETQYF. The DNA for the CDR3 is TGTGCCTGGGCCGGACACGCACAAGAGACCCAGTACTTC. Full variable domain (remainder filled in from reference TRBV30 and TRBJ2-5): SQTIHQWPATLVQPVGSPLSLECTVEGTSNPNLYWYRQAAGRGLQLLFYSVGIGQISSEVPQNLSASRPQDRQFILSSKKLLLSDSGFYLCAWAGHAQETQYFGPGTRLLVL.